This TCR beta chain stems from a study of early T cells in non-severe SARS-CoV-2 infection. TCRdb reprocessed the 5' RACE reads with MiXCR, giving one entry per CDR3 protein. Of 70,000 to 85,000 distinct CDR3 sequences in the sample, over 9% are singletons; the top ten hold around 3.8%. Germline V lookup: CDR1 SGHRS, CDR2 YFSETQ. V shed 1 base and J shed 2 bases, with 13 bases lying between them. The length of the CDR3 is 15 residues. Notes on this clonotype: This may arise from a read error, as a much more abundant clone is one base away.

The clonotype comes from an adult who was a healthcare worker with PCR-confirmed SARS-CoV-2 infection or an uninfected control (not recorded which). V usage is TRBV5-1 and J usage is TRBJ2-7, with D hard to call. Material: whole blood. CDR3 sequence: CASSLSSRSPYEQYF. The CDR3 coding sequence is TGCGCCAGCAGCTTGAGTAGCAGGAGCCCCTACGAGCAGTACTTC.